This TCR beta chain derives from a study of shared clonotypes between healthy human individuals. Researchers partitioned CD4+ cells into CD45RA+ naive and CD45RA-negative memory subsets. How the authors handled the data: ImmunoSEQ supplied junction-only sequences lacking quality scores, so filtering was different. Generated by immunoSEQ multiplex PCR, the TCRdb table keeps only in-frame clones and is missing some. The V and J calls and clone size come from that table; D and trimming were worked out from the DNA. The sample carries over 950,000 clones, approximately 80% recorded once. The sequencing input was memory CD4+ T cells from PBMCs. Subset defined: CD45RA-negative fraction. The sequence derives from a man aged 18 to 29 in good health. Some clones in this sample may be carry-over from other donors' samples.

The CDR3: CASSLGLAGFPDTQYF. The CDR3 DNA sequence: TGCGCCAGCAGCCTGGGACTAGCGGGATTTCCAGATACGCAGTATTTT. The chain employs TRBV5-1 and TRBJ2-3; TRBD2 agrees at 13 bases. Germline-derived CDR1 and CDR2 are SGHRS and YFSETQ. This CDR3 is built from 16 residues. The J segment lost 4 bases and the V segment lost 4 bases, leaving 6 bases of the junction unmatched.